This T cell receptor beta chain originates from a study of blood T cell repertoires in COVID-19. Study background: Material from acute and convalescent COVID-19 was sourced from the United States, Italy and Spain. PBMCs, B-cell-depleted T cells, or T cells were the source of the cDNA or gDNA that made up the material.

Clones were read by immunoSEQ multiplex PCR, and TCRdb kept only the in-frame ones, dropping some. Of around 300,000 clones detected, approximately 85% appear once; the ten largest clones hold about 10%. This CDR3 has 15 amino acids. Per germline, CDR1 SGHRS and CDR2 YFSETQ. V was trimmed by 0 bases and J by 0 bases, leaving 7 bases between them. The gene calls are TRBV5-1 and TRBJ2-1; D might be TRBD1 (5 bases). The clonotype was recovered from a woman aged 70-85 years with acute or convalescent COVID-19. Sequencing was performed on peripheral blood. DNA for the CDR3: TGCGCCAGCAGCTTGGGTGGGGCCTCCTACAATGAGCAGTTCTTC. Amino acid sequence: CASSLGGASYNEQFF. Filled out from reference TRBV5-1 and TRBJ2-1, the complete variable domain reads KAGVTQTPRYLIKTRGQQVTLSCSPISGHRSVSWYQQTPGQGLQFLFEYFSETQRNKGNFPGRFSGRQFSNSRSEMNVSTLELGDSALYLCASSLGGASYNEQFFGPGTRLTVL.